The 8 T cell receptor beta chains presented below share a single source sample, sequenced in a study of T-cell reconstitution after alpha-beta-depleted transplantation in children. It was with unique molecular identifiers that the TCRbeta library was prepared. One entry per CDR3 protein, called by TCRdb with MiXCR from the PCR reads. The data show roughly 250,000 distinct CDR3 sequences, with 8.2% seen just once and almost 6.5% held by the top ten. The sequencing used PBMCs, mostly from graft donor cells, collected 180 days after TCRalphabeta/CD19-depleted stem cell transplant. The receptor source for this set is a male patient between 10 and 17 years old who had a stem cell transplant for acute lymphoblastic leukemia, so the T cells may come from the graft donor.

This clonotype was seen repeatedly, ten times or more. The chain links TRBV3-1 to TRBJ2-1; tentative D call: TRBD2 (5 bases). The CDR3 has 16 residues. Germline V CDR1 and CDR2: LGHDT, YNNKEL (reference sequence). Trimming took off 3 bases at V and 6 bases at J, with 18 bases between the two ends. For the CDR3, the DNA is TGTGCCAGCAGCCATCAACTAGTTGGGGTTTCCAATGAGCAGTTCTTC. Residues: CASSHQLVGVSNEQFF.

This clonotype was seen many times. The chain carries TRBV16 and TRBJ2-7; no clear D. V lost 4 bases, J lost 4 bases, and 8 bases lay in between. The CDR3 covers 12 residues. CDR1 is KGHSY, CDR2 FQNENV, per germline. For the CDR3, the DNA is TGTGCCAGCAGCCGTTACAGTTACGAGCAGTACTTC. This gives the protein CASSRYSYEQYF.

There are many counts of this clonotype. The chain employs TRBV12-3 or TRBV12-4 and TRBJ1-2; the D is unclear. V lost 7 bases to trimming and J lost 8 bases, with 14 bases between them. CDR3 length equals 12 residues. This CDR3 reads CASTLGGEGYTF. CDR3 sequence (DNA): TGTGCCAGCACCTTGGGAGGAGAAGGCTACACCTTC.

This clonotype was seen more than once but under ten times. The J gene is TRBJ2-4, the V gene TRBV11-2, with TRBD2 identical over 8 bases. The CDR3 sequence is 19 residues long. The germline V gene has CDR1 SGHAT and CDR2 FQNNGV. With 5 bases clipped from V and 3 bases from J, the junction kept 18 bases outside the gene matches. CDR3 sequence: CASSIITIPGGAVKNIQYF. The CDR3 DNA sequence: TGTGCCAGCAGCATCATTACAATCCCCGGGGGGGCCGTCAAAAACATTCAGTACTTC.

This clonotype was detected ten times or more. V usage is TRBV9 and J usage is TRBJ1-1; D is unclear. The V end lost 7 bases, the J end lost 1 base, and 11 bases lay between the germline ends. CDR3 length: 13 amino acids. Looked up from germline, CDR1 is SGDLS and CDR2 is YYNGEE. The CDR3 loop is CASEGAENTEAFF. For the CDR3, the DNA is TGTGCCAGCGAAGGAGCTGAGAACACTGAAGCTTTCTTT.

Of note for this clonotype: A much larger clone sits a single nucleotide away, making a read error possible. The chain couples TRBV13 to TRBJ2-3; 9 positions match TRBD2. This CDR3 has 15 residues. CDR1 is PRHDT, CDR2 FYEKMQ, per germline (reference sequence). V was clipped by 6 bases and J by 8 bases; unmatched bases: 12. In DNA, the CDR3 is TGTGCCAGCAGATCGCGGACTAGCGCGAAGAGTACGCAGTATTTT. Translation: CASRSRTSAKSTQYF.

At least ten counts were recorded for this clonotype. The CDR3 protein is CASAGTNYGYTF. CDR3 in DNA: TGTGCCAGCGCCGGGACGAACTATGGCTACACCTTC. The V gene is TRBV6-5, the J gene TRBJ1-2, with D perhaps matching TRBD1 (5 bases). The CDR3 covers 12 residues. V was clipped by 8 bases and J by 2 bases, with 9 bases between them. CDR1 is MNHEY, CDR2 SVGAGI, per germline.

This clonotype has a count of ten or more. The J gene is TRBJ2-1, the V gene TRBV20-1; D possibly corresponds to TRBD2 (6 bases). Trimming shortened V by 0 bases and J by 5 bases, and 17 bases separated the two germline ends. Germline CDR1 reads DFQATT; CDR2 reads SNEGSKA (reference sequence). There are 16 residues in the CDR3. This CDR3 is CSARDGRSGWNNEQFF. CDR3 nucleotide sequence: TGCAGTGCTAGAGATGGCCGTAGCGGTTGGAACAATGAGCAGTTCTTC.